This TCR beta chain appears in the sequencing data of a study of blood T cell repertoires in COVID-19. The method was immunoSEQ multiplex PCR; TCRdb's version includes in-frame clones alone and lacks a portion of them. Of over 350,000 clones in the sample, approximately 87% were seen once. What was sequenced was PBMCs or T cells enriched from blood (not recorded which). This receptor was obtained from a woman aged 25 to 39 with acute COVID-19.

This chain's CDR3 is CASSSHRDSSYEQYF. For the CDR3, the DNA is TGCGCCAGCAGCTCTCACCGGGACAGTTCCTACGAGCAGTACTTC. This chain links TRBV5-1 with TRBJ2-7, with 7 bases lining up with TRBD1. Germline assignment: CDR1 SGHRS and CDR2 YFSETQ. The V gene end was trimmed by 3 bases and the J gene end by 1 base; junction bases not matched to a gene: 7. CDR3 length equals 15 residues.